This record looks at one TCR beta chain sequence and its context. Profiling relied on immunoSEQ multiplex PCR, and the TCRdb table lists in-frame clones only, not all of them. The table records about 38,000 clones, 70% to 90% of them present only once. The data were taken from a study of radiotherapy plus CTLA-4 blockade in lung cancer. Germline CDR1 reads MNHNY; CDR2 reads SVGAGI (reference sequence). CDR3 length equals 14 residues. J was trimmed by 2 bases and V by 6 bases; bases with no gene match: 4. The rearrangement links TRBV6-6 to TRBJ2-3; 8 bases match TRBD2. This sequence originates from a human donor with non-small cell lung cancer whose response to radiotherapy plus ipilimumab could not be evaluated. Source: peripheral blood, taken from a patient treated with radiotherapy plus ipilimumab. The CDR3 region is CASRPTSATDTQYF. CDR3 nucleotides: TGTGCCAGCAGACCGACTAGCGCCACAGATACGCAGTATTTT.